Each of the 28 T cell receptor beta chains below was sequenced from the same sample in a study of response to subunit inactivated influenza vaccine (dated by TCRdb to the late 2010s). Preparation of the library involved RT-PCR. The sequencer was an Illumina HiSeq 2500. The public reads were reanalyzed by TCRdb: fastp trimming at Q25, MiXCR alignment, in-frame beta chains only. Rows are combined by CDR3 protein, so each entry shows the most common genes and DNA. The sample yields roughly 620,000 distinct CDR3 sequences; approximately 10% were counted once. The ten largest clones capture 11% of the sample. This same sample was also part of a study on T cells expressing NK-cell markers. Per that second paper: TCR beta cDNA libraries were made by 5'RACE template switching that added a universal primer site and unique molecular identifiers.

The sequencing used PBMCs from blood, collected on the day of vaccination. These receptors all come from a man over 45 who received an inactivated influenza vaccine. Donor details come from another sample of the same person, matched by shared clones.

This clonotype was detected many times. The junction differs from germline at one of its ends, possibly a read error. V and J are TRBV28 and TRBJ2-2, with no clear D. CDR1 and CDR2 from the germline V gene are MDHEN and SYDVKM. The CDR3 length is 11 residues. The CDR3 is CASGNNGELFF. In DNA form, the CDR3 reads TGTGCCAGCGGGAACAACGGGGAGCTGTTTTTT.

This clonotype was picked up a small number of times. The genes are TRBV5-1 and TRBJ2-5; TRBD1 aligns across 10 bases. Losses at the gene ends were 6 bases for V and 3 bases for J; bases not matched to a gene: 5. The CDR3 runs 14 residues. Germline CDR1 and CDR2: SGHRS and YFSETQ. DNA for the CDR3: TGCGCCAGCACCCGAGGACAGGGGGAAGAGACCCAGTACTTC. This sequence encodes CASTRGQGEETQYF.

This rearrangement joins TRBV5-1 to TRBJ2-1, with a possible D match to TRBD1 (6 bases). Deletions cut 2 bases from V and 2 bases from J, with 14 bases between. Germline CDR1 and CDR2: SGHRS and YFSETQ. CDR3 length equals 16 residues. CDR3 in amino acids: CASSFGWSGAYNEQFF. The DNA of the CDR3 is TGCGCCAGCAGCTTTGGTTGGTCAGGGGCCTACAATGAGCAGTTCTTC. The full variable domain, its missing parts supplied by reference TRBV5-1 and TRBJ2-1, is KAGVTQTPRYLIKTRGQQVTLSCSPISGHRSVSWYQQTPGQGLQFLFEYFSETQRNKGNFPGRFSGRQFSNSRSEMNVSTLELGDSALYLCASSFGWSGAYNEQFFGPGTRLTVL.

Only a few counts were recorded for this clonotype. This chain links TRBV5-8 with TRBJ2-1, with 7 bases that match TRBD2. The CDR3 runs to 14 residues. Trimming at V came to 7 bases and at J to 0 bases, leaving 4 bases not matched to a gene. Germline V gene data show CDR1 as SGHTS and CDR2 as YDEGEE. Here the CDR3 reads CASDSGHSYNEQFF. The CDR3, as DNA: TGTGCCAGCGATAGCGGGCACTCCTACAATGAGCAGTTCTTC.

The CDR3 sequence is CAISESFGGPDTQYF. CDR3 sequence (DNA): TGTGCCATCAGTGAGTCGTTTGGGGGGCCAGATACGCAGTATTTT. J is TRBJ2-3 and V is TRBV10-3; perhaps D is TRBD1 or TRBD2 (6 bases each). The CDR3 extends over 15 amino acids. Germline values: CDR1 ENHRY, CDR2 SYGVKD. Trimming stripped 0 bases from V and 4 bases from J, with 11 bases between.

This chain joins TRBV12-3 or TRBV12-4 and TRBJ2-5; no clear D. The CDR3 contains 14 residues. Deletions cut 2 bases from V and 2 bases from J, with 9 bases between. CDR3 in amino acids: CASSLHGVQETQYF. CDR3 coding DNA: TGTGCCAGCAGTTTACATGGGGTTCAAGAGACCCAGTACTTC.

This clonotype was seen a handful of times. The chain carries TRBV6-5 and TRBJ1-1, with no clear D. The CDR3 runs 13 residues. V lost 0 bases, J lost 7 bases, and 9 bases lay in between. CDR1 is MNHEY and CDR2 is SVGAGI in the germline V gene. The CDR3 protein is CASSYSIAYEAFF. The CDR3 nucleotides read TGTGCCAGCAGTTACTCGATCGCATATGAAGCTTTCTTT.

This clonotype has at least ten counts. The chain links TRBV7-2 to TRBJ2-5; TRBD2 might be the D (6 bases). The CDR3 sequence is 14 residues long. Trimming took off 4 bases at V and 2 bases at J, with 11 bases between the two ends. Germline CDR1 reads SGHTA; CDR2 reads FQGNSA. CDR3 nucleotide sequence: TGTGCCAGCAGCTCCGGGACTCTACAAGAGACCCAGTACTTC. Its translation: CASSSGTLQETQYF.

The genes are TRBV6-1 and TRBJ2-3, with 8 bases matching TRBD2. Losses at the gene ends were 6 bases for V and 4 bases for J; bases not matched to a gene: 6. Germline assignment: CDR1 MNHNS and CDR2 SASEGT. CDR3 length: 14 amino acids. CDR3 amino acids: CASRGVGGADTQYF. CDR3 nucleotide sequence: TGTGCCAGCAGAGGGGTCGGGGGGGCAGATACGCAGTATTTT.

The V and J genes are TRBV20-1 and TRBJ2-7, with 10 nucleotides matching TRBD2. The CDR3 sequence is 15 residues long. Germline CDR1 DFQATT, CDR2 SNEGSKA (reference sequence). With 0 bases clipped from V and 4 bases from J, the junction kept 6 bases outside the gene matches. The CDR3 spells CSARDSLAGMYEQYF. The CDR3 region has the DNA TGCAGTGCTAGAGACTCACTAGCGGGGATGTACGAGCAGTACTTC.

This clonotype was seen only a few times. V gene TRBV7-2 combines with J gene TRBJ2-2; D could derive from TRBD1 or TRBD2 (6 bases each). The CDR3 runs 13 residues. Germline CDR1 reads SGHTA; CDR2 reads FQGNSA. The ends were cut back, 1 base at V and 9 bases at J, with 9 bases in the middle. CDR3: CASSLVGGWELFF. For the CDR3, the DNA is TGTGCCAGCAGCTTAGTCGGGGGCTGGGAGCTGTTTTTT.

This clonotype was seen ten or more times. This rearrangement joins TRBV15 to TRBJ2-3; D is unclear. Germline loops: CDR1 LNHNV, CDR2 YYDKDF (reference sequence). This CDR3 comprises 16 residues. Deletions cut 0 bases from V and 6 bases from J, with 16 bases between. CDR3 sequence: CATSRDLSPHGDTQYF. The DNA for the CDR3 is TGTGCCACCAGCAGAGATTTAAGCCCCCACGGGGATACGCAGTATTTT.

The chain uses TRBV5-5 and TRBJ2-7, with TRBD1 as a possible D gene (5 bases). Trimming removed 4 bases at V and 3 bases at J, with 14 bases between. The CDR3 is 14 amino acids. Germline V CDR1 and CDR2: SGHKS, YYEKEE (reference sequence). CDR3 bases: TGTGCCAGCAGCCATTTTGACAGAGACTACGAGCAGTACTTC. As protein: CASSHFDRDYEQYF.

This clonotype was seen more than once but under ten times. The rearrangement uses TRBV12-3 or TRBV12-4 and TRBJ2-5, with TRBD2 as a possible D gene (5 bases). The CDR3 runs 16 residues. The V and J ends lost 5 bases and 4 bases respectively, with 20 bases between them. The DNA of the CDR3 is TGTGCCAGCAGTCCTGGACCAGGAGGAGTGGCAGAGACCCAGTACTTC. Its protein product is CASSPGPGGVAETQYF.

This clonotype appeared a few times. CDR3 DNA sequence: TGCAGCGTTGACAGCGGGACACATGAGCAGTTCTTC. The encoded protein is CSVDSGTHEQFF. J is TRBJ2-1 and V is TRBV29-1; D is perhaps TRBD2 (7 bases). CDR3 length equals 12 residues. Germline loops: CDR1 SQVTM, CDR2 ANQGSEA. V lost 3 bases, J lost 8 bases, and 11 bases lay in between.

The V gene is TRBV4-1, the J gene TRBJ2-3; the D is unclear. Trimming stripped 0 bases from V and 4 bases from J, with 14 bases between. The CDR3 contains 16 residues. CDR1 is MGHRA and CDR2 is YSYEKL in the germline V gene. The CDR3 region is CASSQEVGVNSDTQYF. The CDR3 DNA reads as TGCGCCAGCAGCCAAGAGGTTGGTGTGAATTCAGATACGCAGTATTTT.

The chain's CDR3 is CASSYLGTDYEQYF. Written as DNA, the CDR3 is TGTGCCAGCAGCTACCTCGGGACTGACTACGAGCAGTACTTC. The chain joins TRBV7-2 to TRBJ2-7; D possibly corresponds to TRBD2 (6 bases). Trimming stripped 4 bases from V and 3 bases from J, with 13 bases between. This CDR3 comprises 14 residues. Germline-derived CDR1 and CDR2 are SGHTA and FQGNSA.

In its sample, this clonotype was seen a few times. The genes are TRBV11-1 and TRBJ2-5; no firm D call. The germline V gene encodes CDR1 SGHAT and CDR2 FQDESV (reference sequence). This CDR3 has 18 residues. With 6 bases removed from V and 3 bases from J, the gap between germline ends came to 26 bases. The CDR3 DNA reads TGTGCCAGCAGTAAAGATCCTCCGGGTCCATCGGGCAAAGAGACCCAGTACTTC. Translating gives CASSKDPPGPSGKETQYF. The whole variable domain, remainder taken from reference TRBV11-1 and TRBJ2-5, is EAEVAQSPRYKITEKSQAVAFWCDPISGHATLYWYRQILGQGPELLVQFQDESVVDDSQLPKDRFSAERLKGVDSTLKIQPAELGDSAMYLCASSKDPPGPSGKETQYFGPGTRLLVL.

This clonotype has just a few counts. V gene TRBV29-1 combines with J gene TRBJ2-1, with 10 bases identical to TRBD2. This CDR3 is 14 amino acids long. CDR1 is SQVTM, CDR2 ANQGSEA, per germline. Trimming at V came to 3 bases and at J to 8 bases, leaving 7 bases not matched to a gene. In DNA, the CDR3 is TGCAGCGTTGATACGGCTAGCGGGAGCTATGAGCAGTTCTTC. Protein: CSVDTASGSYEQFF.

This clonotype was counted a few times. The chain joins TRBV24-1 to TRBJ2-7; 7 bases agree with TRBD2. Germline CDR1 reads KGHDR; CDR2 reads SFDVKD. CDR3 length: 15 amino acids. J lost 3 bases, V lost 7 bases, and 11 bases had no gene match. The CDR3 DNA sequence: TGTGCCACCAGACTCCCTGGGGGGGGTCGCTACGAGCAGTACTTC. This translates into CATRLPGGGRYEQYF.

This clonotype was seen repeatedly, ten times or more. J is TRBJ2-7 and V is TRBV5-1, with no clear D. The CDR3 runs to 13 residues. V lost 2 bases and J lost 1, with 7 bases in between. CDR1 and CDR2 from the germline V gene are SGHRS and YFSETQ. The CDR3 region is CASSFGVSYEQYF. DNA of the CDR3: TGCGCCAGCAGCTTCGGTGTTTCCTACGAGCAGTACTTC.

There are a few counts of this clonotype. This sequence joins TRBV18 and TRBJ2-4; tentatively, D is TRBD1 or TRBD2 (6 bases each). The CDR3 extends over 17 amino acids. The ends were cut back, 3 bases at V and 2 bases at J, with 17 bases in the middle. Per germline, CDR1 KGHSH and CDR2 LQKENI. The CDR3 loop is CASSPSSRGLTKNIQYF. The CDR3 nucleotides are TGTGCCAGCTCACCTTCTTCCCGGGGGCTAACCAAAAACATTCAGTACTTC.

The chain is built from TRBV10-1 and TRBJ2-7; TRBD1 matches 8 bases. Losses at the gene ends were 4 bases for V and 5 bases for J; bases not matched to a gene: 10. Germline CDR1 and CDR2: WNHNN and SYGVQD (reference sequence). The CDR3 covers 15 residues. The CDR3 DNA follows: TGCGCCAGCAGTGCCTACGGACAGGGTGCCAACGAGCAGTACTTC. Encoded protein: CASSAYGQGANEQYF.

The chain carries TRBV6-2 or TRBV6-3 and TRBJ1-5; no reliable D call. V was clipped by 6 bases and J by 6 bases, with 15 bases between them. The germline V gene has CDR1 MNHEY and CDR2 SVGEGT. The CDR3 has 14 residues. DNA for the CDR3: TGTGCCAGCAGAACGAGGCAGGCGTTTCAGCCCCAGCATTTT. Protein: CASRTRQAFQPQHF.

The V call is TRBV7-9, the J call TRBJ2-1; D is possibly TRBD1 or TRBD2 (6 bases each). Germline assignment: CDR1 SEHNR and CDR2 FQNEAQ (reference sequence). The CDR3 is made up of 17 amino acids. The germline V and J ends were trimmed by 5 bases and 2 bases, with 19 bases remaining between them. CDR3 sequence reads: CASSNFLGGHTYNEQFF. CDR3 coding DNA: TGTGCCAGCAGCAATTTTCTGGGGGGCCACACCTACAATGAGCAGTTCTTC.

V gene TRBV5-1 combines with J gene TRBJ2-2; tentative D call: TRBD2 (7 bases). This CDR3 is 16 amino acids long. The ends were cut back, 4 bases at V and 4 bases at J, with 17 bases in the middle. Germline V CDR1 and CDR2: SGHRS, YFSETQ. CDR3 residues: CASSQNGGASTGELFF. The CDR3 DNA is TGCGCCAGCAGCCAAAATGGGGGGGCCAGCACCGGGGAGCTGTTTTTT.

This clonotype was seen a handful of times. V gene TRBV20-1 combines with J gene TRBJ1-2; unclear D gene. Germline V gene data show CDR1 as DFQATT and CDR2 as SNEGSKA (reference sequence). V shed 3 bases and J shed 3 bases, with 11 bases lying between them. This CDR3 is 13 amino acids long. The CDR3 here is CSARNPGYYGYTF. In nucleotides, the CDR3 is TGCAGTGCTAGGAATCCAGGCTACTATGGCTACACCTTC.

This clonotype was seen a few times. The V call is TRBV6-1, the J call TRBJ1-1, with 7 bases that match TRBD1. The CDR3 consists of 15 residues. CDR1 MNHNS and CDR2 SASEGT come from the germline V gene. V was clipped by 4 bases and J by 1 base; unmatched bases: 6. In nucleotides, the CDR3 is TGTGCCAGCAGTGCGGAAGGGGGCGCGAACACTGAAGCTTTCTTT. Its translation is CASSAEGGANTEAFF.